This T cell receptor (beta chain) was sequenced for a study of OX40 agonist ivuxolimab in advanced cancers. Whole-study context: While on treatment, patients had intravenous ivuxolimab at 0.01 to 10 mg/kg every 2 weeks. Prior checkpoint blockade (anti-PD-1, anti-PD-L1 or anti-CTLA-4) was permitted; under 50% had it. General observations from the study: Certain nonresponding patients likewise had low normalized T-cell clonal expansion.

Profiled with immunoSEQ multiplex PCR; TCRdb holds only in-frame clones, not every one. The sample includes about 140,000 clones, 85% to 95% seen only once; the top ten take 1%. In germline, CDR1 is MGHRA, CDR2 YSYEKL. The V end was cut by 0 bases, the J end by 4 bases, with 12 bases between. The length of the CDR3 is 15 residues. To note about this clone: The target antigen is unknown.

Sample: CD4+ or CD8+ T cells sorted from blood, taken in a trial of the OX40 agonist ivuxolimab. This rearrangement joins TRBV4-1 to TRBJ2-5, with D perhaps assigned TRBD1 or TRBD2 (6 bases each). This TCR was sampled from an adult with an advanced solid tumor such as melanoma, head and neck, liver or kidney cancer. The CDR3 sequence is CASSQDLGGRETQYF. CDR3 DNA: TGCGCCAGCAGCCAAGATCTGGGGGGCCGAGAGACCCAGTACTTC.